Detailed here is one TCR beta chain. The target of this receptor is not known. Base qualities were left out, and no much larger clone turns up one base away. From each donor, a single peripheral blood sample of 100 to 150 mL on average was drawn into heparinised tubes. Naive, central memory, regulatory and stem cell-like memory CD4+ T cells were sorted on a BD FACSAria II using a panel including CD45RO, CCR7, CD25, CD127, CD95 and CD27. Purity was above 95% for every sorted population. PBMCs were isolated immediately by Lymphoprep density gradient centrifugation and stained directly without culture. Samples were stained and sorted in pairs, with one healthy donor and one patient per experiment, so that batch effects were minimized. This sample is part of a study of beta chain features in type 1 diabetes (dated 2018 in TCRdb). Turning to the overall study: Mean age, gender distribution, total cell number and subset yield did not differ between patients and healthy donors. A total of roughly 100 million sorted cells were examined across all samples, and the number of cells per subset was strongly correlated with RNA yield. Regulatory and stem cell-like memory subsets were obtained from only 8 patients and roughly eight healthy donors, while naive and central memory subsets were obtained from all 28 donors. The study compared TCRB repertoires of sorted circulating CD4+ T cell subsets between recently diagnosed type 1 diabetes patients and matched healthy donors.

Points the paper makes about the study in general: Shorter templates might have been favored by PCR, but patient and control samples were amplified and corrected together, so both groups would have been affected equally by any skew. In all four CD4+ subsets, TCRB CDR3 length was moderately but significantly shorter in type 1 diabetes patients. Sequencing cDNA rather than genomic DNA could over-represent highly expressing activated cells, although activation and CD3 levels did not differ between groups. Patients with type 1 diabetes made fewer insertions and deleted more nucleotides at VDJ recombination sites, implying thymic rearrangement abnormalities. Only small numbers of individuals were included in the HLA sub-analyses, which left unresolved whether HLA type had any influence on TCRB rearrangement. Naive, central memory and regulatory TCRB repertoires appeared to be more similar among patients than among healthy donors.

At the junction V is shortened by 4 bases and J by 4 bases; bases outside the gene matches: 8. The CDR3 contains 14 residues, cysteine and phenylalanine counted. Just the 42-base CDR3 DNA is kept, in frame starting at base 1. Via the germline V gene, CDR1 is SGHRS and CDR2 YFSETQ. The entire amount of isolated RNA was reverse transcribed using the High Capacity cDNA Reverse Transcription Kit, so the sequenced TCRB transcripts were expressed ones. Deep immunoSEQ sequencing was performed on naive, central memory and regulatory T cell samples, with an average of roughly 3.5 million total reads per sample. Sorted cells were lysed in RLT buffer, and RNA was extracted using DNase-treated RNeasy Micro or Mini kits according to cell number. To prevent cross-contamination, each cell subset was processed individually, whereas patient and healthy donor samples were processed jointly. The immunoSEQ multiplex PCR was used to amplify TCRB sequences from cDNA, generating 87-bp fragments that spanned the CDR3 region. The amplicons were sequenced using the Illumina HiSeq platform. Per the source publication's procedure: PCR bias was corrected computationally using synthetic template baselines, and reads within Hamming distance 2 were collapsed, with unmergeable singletons discarded. Reads were aligned against IMGT to assign V, D and J genes, CDR3 length and insertions or deletions at six rearrangement sites. Within each subset, clonotype counts were normalized to sorted cell number, and only after that were true diversity and Gini coefficients computed with the tcR R package. The overlap coefficient, calculated on TCRB nucleotide sequences, was used to quantify repertoire sharing. As a proxy for the pre-selection repertoire, out-of-frame TCRB sequences from naive cells were analyzed. The table was pulled from immuneACCESS by TCRdb, which kept in-frame rearrangements only. Such tables lose some clones; where checked, under half of the loss comes from unresolved V genes, and the rest has no known cause. V and J calls plus clone size are reproduced from that table; the DNA served to infer D and trimming. This sample comprises 310,000 or so clones, approximately 16% of them detected only once. Of the sample, more than 0.015% falls within the top ten clones.

Sequenced sample: naive CD4+ T cells from blood. The cell subset or site label corresponds to: true naive CD4+ T cells. The V and J genes are TRBV5-1 and TRBJ2-7; 7 nucleotides in the junction match TRBD2. The receptor was isolated from a man between 18 and 29 years old with type 1 diabetes. For the CDR3, the sequence is CASSLTGGAYEQYF. The nucleotide sequence is TGCGCCAGCAGCCTGACGGGAGGCGCTTACGAGCAGTACTTC.